The source of this TCR beta chain is a study of T cell clonality in common variable immunodeficiency. Findings of the study overall: CVID subjects showed higher TCRbeta clonality than healthy controls.

This clone was seen repeatedly, ten times or more. Its antigen remains unidentified. The CDR3 is cut off 3 residues early in the read; its end comes from the germline J gene. Sequencing input was equivalent genomic DNA from CVID and controls. Measured with immunoSEQ multiplex PCR; TCRdb has only the in-frame clones, and not every one. Reported are tens of thousands of clones, none seen only once; the ten largest carry 1.5% to 2%. V lost 2 bases and J lost 6, with 13 bases in between. The germline gives CDR1 SGHDN, CDR2 FVKESK. The CDR3 runs to 14 residues. Heparinized whole blood, about 5 to 9 ml, came from each donor.

The origin of this receptor is a person aged 18-70 years in good health. This chain uses TRBV14 with TRBJ2-5, with D perhaps TRBD1 (6 bases). Input material: peripheral blood mononuclear cells. The CDR3 DNA, read in part, is TGTGCCAGCAGCCAATCACAGGGTGGGAAGACC. As protein: CASSQSQGGKT. The complete CDR3 protein is CASSQSQGGKTQYF.